The 32 T cell receptor beta chains below come from one sample, sequenced in a study of T cell repertoires in urothelial bladder cancer (dated by TCRdb to between 2018 and 2021). The library was made by the immunoSEQ multiplex PCR assay. TCRdb mirrors the immuneACCESS table, restricted to in-frame sequences. Some clones are absent from its copies; in checked studies, under half trace to an unresolved V gene, and the reason for the others is unknown. A total of some 8,600 clones appear in this sample, about 61% of them only once. The ten biggest clones cover 25% to 40% of the sample. The sequencing input was tumor-infiltrating cells from bladder cancer. The receptors derive from a human donor with urothelial carcinoma.

Here the CDR3 DNA reads TGTGCCAGCAGTTGGCGGGGGCGTCAATACGAGCAGTACTTC. It codes for CASSWRGRQYEQYF. The J gene is TRBJ2-7, the V gene TRBV28, with TRBD2 as a possible D gene (7 bases). Germline-derived CDR1 and CDR2 are MDHEN and SYDVKM. This CDR3 is built from 14 residues. V was pared by 4 bases and J by 4 bases, with 14 bases between.

The rearrangement joins TRBV19 to TRBJ1-5, with D perhaps matching TRBD1 (5 bases). CDR1 is LNHDA, CDR2 SQIVND, per germline (reference sequence). V was cut by 2 bases and J by 3 bases, with 11 bases left in between. This CDR3 region has 15 residues. Written as DNA, the CDR3 is TGTGCCAGTAGTATAACGGCAGGGAACAATCAGCCCCAGCATTTT. The encoded protein is CASSITAGNNQPQHF.

This clone occurred a few times. The V gene is TRBV5-1, the J gene TRBJ1-5, with 7 bases matching TRBD1. V dropped 3 bases and J dropped 6; count of bases not matched to a gene: 9. The CDR3 spans 15 residues. Per germline, CDR1 SGHRS and CDR2 YFSETQ. In DNA, the CDR3 is TGCGCCAGCAGCTCGACAGGGAGTTTCGGTCAGCCCCAGCATTTT. The encoded protein is CASSSTGSFGQPQHF.

This chain links TRBV30 with TRBJ1-1; TRBD1 aligns across 10 bases. Trimming took 4 bases from V and 3 from J; bases not matched to a gene: 17. Germline V gene lookup returns CDR1 GTSNPN and CDR2 SVGIG (reference sequence). The CDR3 spans 18 residues. In DNA, the CDR3 is TGTGCCTGGATGGGCAGGCGGGACAGGGGCAAAAGAGACACTGAAGCTTTCTTT. Translating it yields CAWMGRRDRGKRDTEAFF.

The CDR3 protein is CASSLAGAGGSNIQYF. The CDR3 bases are TGTGCCAGCAGCTTGGCCGGTGCAGGGGGGTCAAACATTCAGTACTTC. This chain connects TRBV5-8 to TRBJ2-4; D may be TRBD1 (7 bases). The CDR3 has 16 residues. Germline assignment: CDR1 SGHTS and CDR2 YDEGEE. Trimming cost V 0 bases and J 6 bases, with 16 bases left between them.

The chain uses TRBV5-1 and TRBJ2-1, with D perhaps assigned TRBD1 or TRBD2 (5 bases each). The CDR3 is 15 residues long. Trimming pared 1 base from V and 5 bases from J, leaving 13 bases between. Germline CDR1 is SGHRS and CDR2 is YFSETQ. The DNA for the CDR3 is TGCGCCAGCAGCTTGTGGGGGACCGTCAACAATGAGCAGTTCTTC. The encoded protein is CASSLWGTVNNEQFF.

V is TRBV10-3 and J is TRBJ2-1, with 9 bases that match TRBD1. V lost 1 base, J lost 9 bases, and 13 bases stayed unmatched. CDR3 length: 17 amino acids. Germline V gene sequence: CDR1 ENHRY, CDR2 SYGVKD. The CDR3 is CAISEFAGTGSSGEQFF. The CDR3 nucleotides read TGTGCCATCAGTGAGTTCGCCGGGACAGGGAGTTCGGGTGAGCAGTTCTTC.

The chain combines TRBV29-1 with TRBJ2-1, with TRBD1 matching over 7 bases. The CDR3 totals 14 residues. In germline, CDR1 is SQVTM, CDR2 ANQGSEA. V was pared by 3 bases and J by 8 bases, with 10 bases of the junction left unmatched. CDR3 protein: CSVDRDSFGYEQFF. CDR3 DNA: TGCAGCGTTGACCGGGACAGCTTCGGTTATGAGCAGTTCTTC.

The V and J genes are TRBV15 and TRBJ1-4; D remains ambiguous. The V and J ends lost 1 base and 6 bases respectively, with 3 bases between them. The CDR3 runs 12 residues. CDR1 is LNHNV, CDR2 YYDKDF, per germline (reference sequence). CDR3 loop: CATSRGDEKLFF. CDR3 in DNA: TGTGCCACCAGCAGAGGGGATGAAAAACTGTTTTTT.

The CDR3 nucleotides are TGTGCCAGCAACCCTCATATCGACAGGGGAGGAAACACCATATATTTT. Amino acid sequence: CASNPHIDRGGNTIYF. This rearrangement joins TRBV6-6 to TRBJ1-3; 8 bases fit TRBD1. This CDR3 contains 16 residues. With 7 bases clipped from V and 4 bases from J, the junction kept 12 bases outside the gene matches. Germline V gene data show CDR1 as MNHNY and CDR2 as SVGAGI (reference sequence).

The chain employs TRBV6-6 and TRBJ1-5, with 7 bases that match TRBD1. The CDR3 totals 13 residues. CDR1 is MNHNY and CDR2 is SVGAGI in the germline V gene (reference sequence). Trimming cost V 6 bases and J 3 bases; bases outside gene matches: 2. In nucleotides, the CDR3 is TGTGCCAGCAGCGACAGGGACAATCAGCCCCAGCATTTT. Translating it yields CASSDRDNQPQHF.

This clone occurred a few times. The chain employs TRBV9 and TRBJ1-3; possibly TRBD1 for D (5 bases). Per germline, CDR1 SGDLS and CDR2 YYNGEE. This CDR3 has 16 amino acids. The ends were cut back, 4 bases at V and 3 bases at J, with 17 bases in the middle. This CDR3 is CASSPQGGGDGNTIYF. The CDR3 coding sequence is TGTGCCAGCAGCCCCCAAGGTGGGGGGGATGGAAACACCATATATTTT.

The J gene is TRBJ2-4, the V gene TRBV4-1; unclear D gene. Deletions cut 0 bases from V and 0 bases from J, with 9 bases between. In germline, CDR1 is MGHRA, CDR2 YSYEKL. The CDR3 runs 16 residues. The CDR3 DNA reads TGCGCCAGCAGCCAAGACGCTCGACTAGCCAAAAACATTCAGTACTTC. Its protein is CASSQDARLAKNIQYF.

This sequence joins TRBV10-1 and TRBJ1-6, with 12 bases aligning to TRBD1. The CDR3 has 14 residues. CDR1 is WNHNN, CDR2 SYGVQD, per germline (reference sequence). V shed 6 bases, J shed 10 bases, and the junction held 4 bases outside the gene matches. In DNA, the CDR3 is TGCGCCAGCAGCGCCGGGACAGGGGGCTCACCCCTCCACTTT. Amino acid sequence: CASSAGTGGSPLHF.

This chain uses TRBV11-2 with TRBJ1-6, with a possible D match to TRBD1 (5 bases). This CDR3 contains 14 residues. V gave up 5 bases and J gave up 7 bases, with 12 bases separating them. Germline-derived CDR1 and CDR2 are SGHAT and FQNNGV. The CDR3 coding sequence is TGTGCCAGCAGCGGGGGACGGGGAAATTCACCCCTCCACTTT. As protein: CASSGGRGNSPLHF.

The genes are TRBV30 and TRBJ2-3; D call uncertain. The CDR3 runs 12 residues. The V and J ends lost 5 bases and 2 bases respectively, with 8 bases between them. CDR1 and CDR2 from the germline V gene are GTSNPN and SVGIG (reference sequence). DNA of the CDR3: TGTGCCTGGGCCGGCGACACAGATACGCAGTATTTT. Amino acid sequence: CAWAGDTDTQYF.

The genes are TRBV7-8 and TRBJ1-2; tentatively, D is TRBD1 (5 bases). V lost 1 base and J lost 5, with 20 bases in between. The CDR3 sequence is 17 residues long. CDR1 is SGHVS, CDR2 FQNEAQ, per germline. CDR3 DNA: TGTGCCAGCAGCTTAGGAGACTGGGCGGCGGAGGGGTATGGCTACACCTTC. Residues: CASSLGDWAAEGYGYTF.

The gene calls are TRBV7-9 and TRBJ1-5; 12 nucleotides match TRBD1. Per the germline V gene, CDR1 is SEHNR and CDR2 is FQNEAQ (reference sequence). Germline trimming cut 4 bases from V and 4 bases from J; bases unmatched to any gene: 8. CDR3 length equals 17 residues. The CDR3 here is CASSYGTGGRENQPQHF. CDR3 in DNA: TGTGCCAGCAGCTACGGGACAGGGGGCCGGGAGAATCAGCCCCAGCATTTT.

This chain links TRBV6-5 with TRBJ2-7, with D possibly being TRBD1 or TRBD2 (5 bases each). The length of the CDR3 is 15 residues. V was clipped by 6 bases and J by 2 bases, with 17 bases between them. CDR1 and CDR2 from the germline V gene are MNHEY and SVGAGI. CDR3 region: CASRIWGSEAYEQYF. The DNA of the CDR3 is TGTGCCAGCAGGATTTGGGGGTCGGAAGCCTACGAGCAGTACTTC.

This clone was counted a few times. This chain links TRBV5-4 with TRBJ1-1; D gene ambiguous. Germline V gene sequence: CDR1 SGHNT, CDR2 YYREEE (reference sequence). This CDR3 is built from 14 residues. Trimming took off 0 bases at V and 0 bases at J, with 6 bases between the two ends. The chain's CDR3 is CASSLDLMNTEAFF. The CDR3 DNA sequence: TGTGCCAGCAGCTTGGACCTAATGAACACTGAAGCTTTCTTT.

The genes are TRBV5-1 and TRBJ2-3; the match to TRBD2 covers 10 bases. CDR1 and CDR2 from the germline V gene are SGHRS and YFSETQ. The CDR3 has 16 amino acids. V shed 0 bases, J shed 1 base, and the junction held 2 bases outside the gene matches. The CDR3 region is CASSLALAGGTDTQYF. The CDR3 DNA sequence: TGCGCCAGCAGCTTGGCGCTAGCGGGAGGCACAGATACGCAGTATTTT.

The genes are TRBV6-6 and TRBJ2-7; TRBD2 might be the D (5 bases). CDR1 is MNHNY and CDR2 is SVGAGI in the germline V gene (reference sequence). V gave up 2 bases and J gave up 0 bases, with 8 bases separating them. This CDR3 spans 14 amino acids. CDR3 in DNA: TGTGCCAGCAGTTACCAGACTAACTCCTACGAGCAGTACTTC. This translates into CASSYQTNSYEQYF.

The CDR3 is CSVGGTFNEQFF. For the CDR3, the DNA is TGCAGCGTTGGGGGGACGTTCAATGAGCAGTTCTTC. This rearrangement joins TRBV29-1 to TRBJ2-1; tentatively, D is TRBD1 or TRBD2 (5 bases each). This CDR3 has 12 residues. From germline, CDR1 is SQVTM and CDR2 ANQGSEA. V lost 4 bases, J lost 6 bases, and 10 bases lay in between.

This clone appeared many times. The chain couples TRBV10-3 to TRBJ2-3, with 12 bases identical to TRBD2. The CDR3 contains 18 residues. V lost 11 bases and J lost 2; bases outside the gene matches: 17. Germline V gene data show CDR1 as ENHRY and CDR2 as SYGVKD. CDR3 DNA sequence: TGTGCCTTATCCCTAGCGGGGGGGCCCTTATCATACACAGATACGCAGTATTTT. Its protein is CALSLAGGPLSYTDTQYF.

The V call is TRBV6-5, the J call TRBJ1-1, with D uncertain. V was trimmed by 7 bases and J by 5 bases, leaving 8 bases between them. Per the germline V gene, CDR1 is MNHEY and CDR2 is SVGAGI. The CDR3 is 11 residues long. The CDR3 bases are TGTGCCAGCAACCGGGGAACTGAAGCTTTCTTT. Translating gives CASNRGTEAFF.

The V call is TRBV7-6, the J call TRBJ1-1, with D hard to call. CDR3 size: 13 residues. CDR1 and CDR2 from the germline V gene are SGHVS and FNYEAQ. Trimming removed 1 base from V and 1 base from J, with 4 bases in between. CDR3 bases: TGTGCCAGCAGCTTAGTCACGAACACTGAAGCTTTCTTT. This translates into CASSLVTNTEAFF.

This clone was observed a few times. The V and J genes are TRBV7-9 and TRBJ2-7; D is undetermined. V gave up 0 bases and J gave up 0 bases, with 3 bases separating them. The CDR3 extends over 13 amino acids. The germline gives CDR1 SEHNR, CDR2 FQNEAQ (reference sequence). The CDR3 spells CASSLAFSYEQYF. DNA of the CDR3: TGTGCCAGCAGCTTAGCCTTCTCCTACGAGCAGTACTTC.

The chain is built from TRBV4-2 and TRBJ1-5, with 8 bases aligning to TRBD1. This CDR3 has 15 residues. Trimming at V came to 5 bases and at J to 6 bases, leaving 9 bases not matched to a gene. Germline lookup yields CDR1 LGHNA and CDR2 YNFKEQ. CDR3 loop: CASSDPKQGGQPQHF. The CDR3 coding sequence is TGTGCCAGCAGCGACCCGAAACAGGGGGGTCAGCCCCAGCATTTT.

By sample share, this clone is medium-sized. The chain combines TRBV30 with TRBJ1-5, with D perhaps matching TRBD1 (5 bases). Germline V CDR1 and CDR2: GTSNPN, SVGIG (reference sequence). The CDR3 is made up of 15 amino acids. V was cut by 4 bases and J by 3 bases, with 16 bases left in between. CDR3 nucleotides: TGTGCCTGGAAAAGCCGCGCAGGGTTCAATCAGCCCCAGCATTTT. Amino acid sequence: CAWKSRAGFNQPQHF.

The chain is built from TRBV5-1 and TRBJ2-1, with a possible D match to TRBD2 (9 bases). CDR3 length equals 16 residues. V shed 4 bases and J shed 4 bases, with 18 bases lying between them. Germline V gives CDR1 SGHRS, CDR2 YFSETQ. The CDR3 sequence: CASSRQGTSQYNEQFF. The CDR3 region has the DNA TGCGCCAGCAGCCGACAGGGGACTAGCCAGTACAATGAGCAGTTCTTC. Looking up the rest from reference TRBV5-1 and TRBJ2-1 gives the full variable domain: KAGVTQTPRYLIKTRGQQVTLSCSPISGHRSVSWYQQTPGQGLQFLFEYFSETQRNKGNFPGRFSGRQFSNSRSEMNVSTLELGDSALYLCASSRQGTSQYNEQFFGPGTRLTVL.

CDR3 loop: CASSSSGQSYEQYF. The CDR3 DNA reads TGCGCCAGCAGCTCGTCGGGACAGTCCTACGAGCAGTACTTC. The V and J genes are TRBV5-1 and TRBJ2-7, with 7 positions matching TRBD1. The trim removed 3 bases at V and 1 base at J, leaving 4 bases unmatched. The CDR3 consists of 14 residues. CDR1 is SGHRS and CDR2 is YFSETQ in the germline V gene.

The genes are TRBV7-9 and TRBJ1-1; 7 bases match TRBD1. CDR3 size: 12 residues. Trimming removed 3 bases from V and 8 bases from J; junction bases left unmatched: 3. CDR1 and CDR2 from the germline V gene are SEHNR and FQNEAQ (reference sequence). The CDR3 sequence: CASSLDRLEAFF. Here the CDR3 DNA reads TGTGCCAGCAGCTTGGACAGGCTGGAAGCTTTCTTT.